The TCR beta chain under discussion was sequenced for a study of T cell responses to AZD1222 COVID-19 vaccine. Whole-study results and caveats: Spike-spanning, vaccine-associated CD4 TCRs were dominant at 160-218 and 743-854. Donors, mostly white British, included more females; clonal diversity was possibly underestimated. Following two doses of AZD1222, Spike-specific TCR breadth and depth rose.

Here immunoSEQ multiplex PCR was the method, and the copy in TCRdb shows in-frame clones only, minus some. The data show 150,000 or so clones, 80% to 95% seen once. This clone was seen once. What it binds is unknown. CDR3 length: 16 residues. With 0 bases clipped from V and 4 bases from J, the junction kept 7 bases outside the gene matches. Germline assignment: CDR1 MNHEY and CDR2 SVGAGI. The specimen was peripheral blood, collected 28 days after the second AZD1222 dose. The receptor comes from an adult who received the AZD1222 COVID-19 vaccine. V usage is TRBV6-5 and J usage is TRBJ2-7; 9 nucleotides agree with TRBD2. CDR3 in amino acids: CASSYSIGGRGYEQYF. CDR3 in DNA: TGTGCCAGCAGTTACTCCATCGGCGGGAGGGGATACGAGCAGTACTTC.